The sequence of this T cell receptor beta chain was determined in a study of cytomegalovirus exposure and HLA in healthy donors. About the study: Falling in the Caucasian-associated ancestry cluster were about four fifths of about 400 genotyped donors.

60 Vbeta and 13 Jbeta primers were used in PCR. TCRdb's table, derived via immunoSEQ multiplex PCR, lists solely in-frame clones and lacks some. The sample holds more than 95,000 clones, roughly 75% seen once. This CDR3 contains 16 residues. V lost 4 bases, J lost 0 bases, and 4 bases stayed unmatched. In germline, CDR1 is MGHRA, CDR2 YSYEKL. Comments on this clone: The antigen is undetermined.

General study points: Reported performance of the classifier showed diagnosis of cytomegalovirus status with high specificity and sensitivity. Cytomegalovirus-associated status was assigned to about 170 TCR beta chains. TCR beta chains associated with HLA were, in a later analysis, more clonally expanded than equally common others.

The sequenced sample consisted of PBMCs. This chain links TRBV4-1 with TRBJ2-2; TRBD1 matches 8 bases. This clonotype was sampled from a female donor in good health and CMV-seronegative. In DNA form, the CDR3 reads TGCGCCAGCAGCCGGAGGGACAGGTCGAACACCGGGGAGCTGTTTTTT. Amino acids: CASSRRDRSNTGELFF.